These 20 T cell receptor beta chains were all obtained from the same sample, sequenced in a study of tumor-infiltrating lymphocytes in primary liver carcinoma. Co-extracted RNA and DNA came from around 20-30 mg of unsorted bulk tissue. Synthesis of TCR beta cDNA was carried out from 450 to 500 ng total RNA with a constant-region primer. Generation of the TCR beta libraries relied on three nested multiplex PCR rounds using slightly modified ARM-PCR. Amplification in the first two PCR rounds was performed using TRBV1-TRBV30 forward primers and a C-beta reverse primer for approximately 10 cycles each. TCRdb re-derived calls from the multiplex PCR reads in MiXCR, one entry per CDR3 protein. Of 90,000 to 110,000 distinct CDR3 sequences in the sample, roughly 80% were seen once. Sequenced sample: liver tumor tissue from sampling region 3. Subset: tumor region T3, left-lateral pole. These receptors were taken from a man aged 40-55 years with primary liver carcinoma and hepatitis B virus infection.

A word on this clonotype: Sequence at one end of the junction differs from germline and may be a read error. This chain joins TRBV6-4 and TRBJ1-1; 7 bases line up with TRBD1. The length of the CDR3 is 15 residues. Per the germline V gene, CDR1 is MRHNA and CDR2 is SNTAGT. This CDR3 reads CASRAQGIMNTDAFF. DNA for the CDR3: TGTGCCAGTAGGGCACAGGGGATCATGAACACTGATGCTTTCTTT.

In regard to this clonotype: The missing conserved phenylalanine or tryptophan at the end of this CDR3 makes a read error likely. The CDR3: CANSFTSAYEQYL. Here the CDR3 DNA reads TGTGCCAACAGCTTTACCAGCGCCTACGAGCAGTACCTC. The chain combines TRBV7-8 with TRBJ2-7; D unresolved. Germline V gene data show CDR1 as SGHVS and CDR2 as FQNEAQ. This CDR3 has 13 amino acids.

This chain joins TRBV29-1 and TRBJ1-2, with no clear D. CDR1 and CDR2 (germline): SQVTM, ANQGSEA. V was trimmed by 4 bases and J by 4 bases, leaving 10 bases between them. The CDR3 is made up of 12 amino acids. The CDR3 DNA reads TGCAGCGTTGGAACATTCAGCTATGGCTACACCTTC. Its protein is CSVGTFSYGYTF.

Details on this clonotype: A read error is possible here, since a much larger clone lies one base away. The CDR3 DNA reads TGCCCCAGCAGCCCTGGACTAGCGGGAGTCAACGAGCAGTACTTC. Translating gives CPSSPGLAGVNEQYF. The chain is built from TRBV5-1 and TRBJ2-7; 13 positions agree with TRBD2. The CDR3 loop spans 15 amino acids. Germline values: CDR1 SGHRS, CDR2 YFSETQ.

About this clonotype: One end of the junction fails to match germline, which may point to a read error. The chain couples TRBV5-1 to TRBJ2-3, with 7 nucleotides matching TRBD2. The CDR3 sequence is 14 residues long. Germline CDR1 SGHRS, CDR2 YFSETQ. This chain's CDR3 is CPSSGGGQEYTQYF. In DNA form, the CDR3 reads TGCCCCAGCAGTGGGGGAGGGCAGGAATATACGCAGTATTTT.

This clonotype has only one observation. A junction boundary mismatches the germline segment, possibly from a read error. This sequence joins TRBV4-1 and TRBJ2-7; D is ambiguous. The length of the CDR3 is 14 residues. CDR1 and CDR2 (germline): MGHRA, YSYEKL. The DNA for the CDR3 is TGCGCCAGCAGCATAAATGACAAGTCCTACGAACAGTACTTC. Its translation is CASSINDKSYEQYF.

There are a few counts of this clonotype. One end of the junction does not line up with germline, which may come from a read error. The chain is built from TRBV6-1 and TRBJ2-7, with D perhaps TRBD1 or TRBD2 (5 bases each). The CDR3 is 17 amino acids. Germline-derived CDR1 and CDR2 are MNHNS and SASEGT. CDR3 coding DNA: TGTGCCAGCGGTGAAGGGGCCGGTGGGGGTAACGTGTACGAGCAGTACTTC. Residues: CASGEGAGGGNVYEQYF.

Concerning this clonotype itself: Just one base apart from a much larger clone, this may be a read error. The V and J genes are TRBV7-3 and TRBJ1-3; D possibly corresponds to TRBD1 (5 bases). Germline V lookup: CDR1 SGHTA, CDR2 FQGTGA. The CDR3 covers 11 residues. The DNA of the CDR3 is TGTGCCAGCGGGCAGGGAATCACCATATATTTT. Protein product: CASGQGITIYF.

This clonotype occurred many times. The chain links TRBV5-1 to TRBJ1-1, with D hard to call. This CDR3 comprises 13 residues. The V end was cut by 2 bases, the J end by 10 bases, with 15 bases between. Germline V gene lookup returns CDR1 SGHRS and CDR2 YFSETQ. CDR3 region: CASSFARPEGAFF. The CDR3 region has the DNA TGCGCCAGCAGCTTTGCCCGACCCGAAGGAGCTTTCTTT. Complete variable domain (other parts from reference TRBV5-1 and TRBJ1-1): KAGVTQTPRYLIKTRGQQVTLSCSPISGHRSVSWYQQTPGQGLQFLFEYFSETQRNKGNFPGRFSGRQFSNSRSEMNVSTLELGDSALYLCASSFARPEGAFFGQGTRLTVV.

Many counts were recorded for this clonotype. The chain recombines TRBV5-4 with TRBJ2-5, with TRBD1 matching over 8 bases. Germline CDR1 and CDR2: SGHNT and YYREEE (reference sequence). The CDR3 is 14 residues long. V gave up 0 bases and J gave up 4 bases; unmatched junction bases: 2. CDR3 nucleotides: TGTGCCAGCAGCTTGGACAGGGGGGCAGAGACCCAGTACTTC. This gives the protein CASSLDRGAETQYF.

This clonotype has ten or more counts. The V and J genes are TRBV4-3 and TRBJ2-6, with D uncertain. Germline V gene lookup returns CDR1 LGHNA and CDR2 YSLEER. V lost 6 bases, J lost 0 bases, and 9 bases lay in between. CDR3 length: 15 residues. CDR3 sequence reads: CASSDGNSGANVLTF. The CDR3, as DNA: TGCGCCAGCAGTGACGGAAACTCTGGGGCCAACGTCCTGACTTTC.

Comments on this clonotype: A read error is possible here, since a much larger clone lies one base away. The rearrangement links TRBV21-1 to TRBJ1-5; the tabulated D call, TRBD1, remains unverified against the DNA. The last part of the DNA fits TRBJ2-3 better; the J call may be wrong. TRBV21-1 has pseudogene status. The CDR3 runs to 15 residues. CDR3 bases: TGTGCCAGCAGGGTGGAAAGGGGGGGCAATCAGCCCCAGTATTTT. It is translated as CASRVERGGNQPQYF.

With regard to this clonotype: Lacking the conserved final phenylalanine or tryptophan, this CDR3 likely reflects a read error. V gene TRBV5-4 combines with J gene TRBJ2-5, with TRBD2 as a possible D gene (5 bases). From germline, CDR1 is SGHNT and CDR2 YYREEE (reference sequence). CDR3 size: 15 residues. CDR3 DNA: TGTGCCAGCAGCTTGAACGGGGATGGCCAAGAGGCCCAGTACTTG. Translated, it gives CASSLNGDGQEAQYL.

This clonotype was recorded at least ten times. The chain uses TRBV28 and TRBJ2-3; D call uncertain. Trimming cost V 4 bases and J 0 bases, with 17 bases left between them. Germline CDR1 reads MDHEN; CDR2 reads SYDVKM. The CDR3 covers 17 residues. In nucleotides, the CDR3 is TGTGCCAGCAGTTCCACCCTCGGGCGGTCTAGCACAGATACGCAGTATTTT. Translating it yields CASSSTLGRSSTDTQYF. The full variable domain, in which reference TRBV28 and TRBJ2-3 provide the parts outside the CDR3, is DVKVTQSSRYLVKRTGEKVFLECVQDMDHENMFWYRQDPGLGLRLIYFSYDVKMKEKGDIPEGYSVSREKKERFSLILESASTNQTSMYLCASSSTLGRSSTDTQYFGPGTRLTVL.

The V gene is TRBV4-1, the J gene TRBJ2-1; D is uncertain. This CDR3 is 16 amino acids long. The V gene's germline CDR1 is MGHRA and CDR2 YSYEKL. CDR3 in amino acids: CSISQDPTWPYNEQFF. As DNA, the CDR3 is TGCTCAATCAGCCAAGATCCCACATGGCCGTACAATGAGCAGTTCTTC.

About this clonotype itself: At one boundary the junction diverges from the germline segment, which might be a read error. The chain employs TRBV6-5 and TRBJ1-4; D gene uncertain. Germline V gene data show CDR1 as MNHEY and CDR2 as SVGAGI. The CDR3 consists of 14 residues. CDR3 nucleotides: TGTGCCAGCAGTCGTGGTTGGACTAATAAAAAACTGTTTTTT. This encodes CASSRGWTNKKLFF.

This clonotype was recorded once. V usage is TRBV28 and J usage is TRBJ1-4; no definite D call. The CDR3 length is 13 residues. V lost 5 bases and J lost 15, with 19 bases in between. Germline V gives CDR1 MDHEN, CDR2 SYDVKM. CDR3 DNA sequence: TGTGCCAGCAGTACAACCGACACTGAAACATTGTTTTTT. It translates to CASSTTDTETLFF.

A remark on this clonotype: The CDR3 does not end in the conserved phenylalanine or tryptophan, so this is likely a read error. V gene TRBV11-2 combines with J gene TRBJ1-3; D is unresolved. This CDR3 has 13 residues. The germline gives CDR1 SGHAT, CDR2 FQNNGV. V was pared by 3 bases and J by 10 bases, with 13 bases between. CDR3 bases: TGTGCCAGCAGCTTGACGTCTGGGAATACCATATATCTT. Translating it yields CASSLTSGNTIYL.

Concerning this clonotype itself: This likely comes from a read error, as the CDR3 has no conserved phenylalanine or tryptophan at its end. V usage is TRBV6-2 or TRBV6-3 and J usage is TRBJ2-2; maybe TRBD1 (6 bases). Germline V gives CDR1 MNHEY, CDR2 SVGEGT. The CDR3 has 16 residues. CDR3 region: CASSRAGTPFTGELFS. The DNA for the CDR3 is TGCGCCAGCAGCCGAGCCGGGACACCTTTCACCGGGGAGCTGTTTTCT.

This clonotype came up once. Mismatch with germline at one junction end may stem from a read error. This chain uses TRBV11-2 with TRBJ1-4; D is undetermined. CDR1 SGHAT and CDR2 FQNNGV come from the germline V gene. This CDR3 is 14 amino acids long. Here the CDR3 DNA reads TGTGTCAGCAGCTTCGATCAAGAACGTGGAAAACTTTTTTTT. The encoded protein is CVSSFDQERGKLFF.